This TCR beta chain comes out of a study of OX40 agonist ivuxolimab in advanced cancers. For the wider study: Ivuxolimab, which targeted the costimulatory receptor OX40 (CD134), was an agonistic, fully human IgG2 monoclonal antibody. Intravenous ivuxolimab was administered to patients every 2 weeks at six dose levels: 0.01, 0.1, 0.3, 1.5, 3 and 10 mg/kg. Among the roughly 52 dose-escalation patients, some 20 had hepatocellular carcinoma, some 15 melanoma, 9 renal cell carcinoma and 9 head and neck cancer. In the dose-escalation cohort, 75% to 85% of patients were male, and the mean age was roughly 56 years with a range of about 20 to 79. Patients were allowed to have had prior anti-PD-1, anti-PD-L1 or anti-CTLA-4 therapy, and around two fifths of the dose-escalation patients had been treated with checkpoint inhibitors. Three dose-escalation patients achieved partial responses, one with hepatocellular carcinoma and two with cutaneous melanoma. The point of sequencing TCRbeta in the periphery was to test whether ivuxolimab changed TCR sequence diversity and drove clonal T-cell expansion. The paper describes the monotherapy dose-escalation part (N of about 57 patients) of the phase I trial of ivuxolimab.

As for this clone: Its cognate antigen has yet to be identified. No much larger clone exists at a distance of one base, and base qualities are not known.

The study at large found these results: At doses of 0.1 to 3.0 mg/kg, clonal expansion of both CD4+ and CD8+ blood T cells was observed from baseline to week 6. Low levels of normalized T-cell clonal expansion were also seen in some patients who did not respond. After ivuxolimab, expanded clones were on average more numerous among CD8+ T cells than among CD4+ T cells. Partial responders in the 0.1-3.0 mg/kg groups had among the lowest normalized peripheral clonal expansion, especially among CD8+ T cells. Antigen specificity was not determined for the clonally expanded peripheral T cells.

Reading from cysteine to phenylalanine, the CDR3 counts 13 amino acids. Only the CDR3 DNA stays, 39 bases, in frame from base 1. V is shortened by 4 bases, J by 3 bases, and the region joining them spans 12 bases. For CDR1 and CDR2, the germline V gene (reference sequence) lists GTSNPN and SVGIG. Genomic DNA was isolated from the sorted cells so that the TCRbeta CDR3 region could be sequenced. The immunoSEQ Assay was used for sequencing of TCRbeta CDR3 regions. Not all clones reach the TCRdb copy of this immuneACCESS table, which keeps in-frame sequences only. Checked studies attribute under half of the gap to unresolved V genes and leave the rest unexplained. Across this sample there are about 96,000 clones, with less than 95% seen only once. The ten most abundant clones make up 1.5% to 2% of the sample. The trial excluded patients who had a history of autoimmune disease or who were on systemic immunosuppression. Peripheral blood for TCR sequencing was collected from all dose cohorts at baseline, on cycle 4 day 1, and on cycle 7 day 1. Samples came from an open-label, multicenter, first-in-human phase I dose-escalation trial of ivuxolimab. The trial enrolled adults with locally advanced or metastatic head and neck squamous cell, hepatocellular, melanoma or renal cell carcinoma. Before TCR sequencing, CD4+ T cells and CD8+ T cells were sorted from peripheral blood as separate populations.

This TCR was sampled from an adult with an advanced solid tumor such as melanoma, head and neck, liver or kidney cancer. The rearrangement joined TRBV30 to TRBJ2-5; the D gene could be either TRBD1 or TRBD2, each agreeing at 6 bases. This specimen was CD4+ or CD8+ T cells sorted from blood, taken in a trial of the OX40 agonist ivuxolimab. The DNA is TGTGCCTGGAACTTAAGGGGGGAAGAGACCCAGTACTTC. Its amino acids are CAWNLRGEETQYF.